This section outlines one T cell receptor (beta chain) sequence together with its context. Its antigen remains unidentified. The sample is drawn from a study of cytomegalovirus exposure and HLA in healthy donors. Study-level background: A prior analysis found 95 million to 140 million unique TCR beta sequences from 150 million to 200 million T cells.

The ends lost 2 bases at V and 10 bases at J; junction bases unmatched: 4. The germline CDR1 and CDR2 sequences are SGHDN and FVKESK. The CDR3 is 14 residues long. PCR used 60 Vbeta primers and 13 Jbeta primers. Here immunoSEQ multiplex PCR was the method, and the copy in TCRdb shows in-frame clones only, minus some. The repertoire holds under 200,000 clones, with around 77% as singletons. Whole-study results and caveats: A later analysis linked a missense variant in DCLRE1C to the trimming of TCR beta V and J genes.

The receptor comes from a man in his 60s in good health and CMV-seronegative. The sample comprised PBMCs. This chain joins TRBV14 and TRBJ2-1; TRBD2 aligns across 11 bases. The CDR3 nucleotides are TGTGCCAGCAGCCAACAGCGACTAGCGGGGGAGCAGTTCTTC. It is translated as CASSQQRLAGEQFF.